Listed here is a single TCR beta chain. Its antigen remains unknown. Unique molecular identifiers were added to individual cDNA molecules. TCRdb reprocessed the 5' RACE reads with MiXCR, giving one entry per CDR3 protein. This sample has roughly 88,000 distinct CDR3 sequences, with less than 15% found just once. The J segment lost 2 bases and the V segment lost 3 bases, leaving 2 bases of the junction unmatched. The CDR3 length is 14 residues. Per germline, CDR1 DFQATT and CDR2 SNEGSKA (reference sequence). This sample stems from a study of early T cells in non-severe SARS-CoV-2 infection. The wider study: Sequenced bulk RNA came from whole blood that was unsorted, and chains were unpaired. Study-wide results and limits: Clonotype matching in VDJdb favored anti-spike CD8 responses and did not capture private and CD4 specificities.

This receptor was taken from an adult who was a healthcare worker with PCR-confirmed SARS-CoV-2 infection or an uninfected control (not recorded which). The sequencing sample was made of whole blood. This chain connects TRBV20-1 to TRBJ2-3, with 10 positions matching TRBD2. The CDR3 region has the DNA TGCAGTGCTAGGACTAGCGGGTACACAGATACGCAGTATTTT. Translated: CSARTSGYTDTQYF.